This T cell receptor (beta chain) was retrieved from a study of blood T cell repertoires in COVID-19. Sequencing used immunoSEQ multiplex PCR; TCRdb keeps in-frame clones, though not all of them. This sample has over 250,000 clones; approximately 90% occur once, and the top ten carry approximately 6%. The CDR3 loop spans 18 amino acids. The V gene end was trimmed by 3 bases and the J gene end by 5 bases; junction bases not matched to a gene: 15. CDR1 LNHDA and CDR2 SQIVND come from the germline V gene (reference sequence). Sequencing was carried out using peripheral blood. The clonotype was recovered from a woman between 45 and 65 years old with COVID-19, enrolled during active disease. The V call is TRBV19, the J call TRBJ2-4, with 8 bases identical to TRBD2. DNA for the CDR3: TGTGCCAGTAGTATGGGCAGATCTAGCGGGCTACCTCAAAACATTCAGTACTTC. This encodes CASSMGRSSGLPQNIQYF. The full variable domain, with the rest looked up from reference TRBV19 and TRBJ2-4, is DGGITQSPKYLFRKEGQNVTLSCEQNLNHDAMYWYRQDPGQGLRLIYYSQIVNDFQKGDIAEGYSVSREKKESFPLTVTSAQKNPTAFYLCASSMGRSSGLPQNIQYFGAGTRLSVL.